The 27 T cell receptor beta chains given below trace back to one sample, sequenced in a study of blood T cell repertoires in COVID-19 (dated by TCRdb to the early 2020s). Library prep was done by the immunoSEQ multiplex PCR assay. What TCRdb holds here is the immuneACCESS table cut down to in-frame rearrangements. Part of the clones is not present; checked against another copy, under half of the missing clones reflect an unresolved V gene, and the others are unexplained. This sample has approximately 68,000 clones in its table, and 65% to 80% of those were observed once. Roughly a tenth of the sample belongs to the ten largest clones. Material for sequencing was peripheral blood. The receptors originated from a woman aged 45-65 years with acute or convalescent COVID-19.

For the CDR3, the DNA is TGCGCCAGCAGTCAACTAGCGGGAGGGCCTGGAGAGCAGTACTTC. Translated, it gives CASSQLAGGPGEQYF. The chain has TRBV23-1 and TRBJ2-7; 12 bases fit TRBD2. TRBV23-1 is sorted into the ORF group, with uncertain function. The CDR3 contains 15 residues. Unmatched junction bases numbered 6, after V lost 2 bases and J lost 7 bases.

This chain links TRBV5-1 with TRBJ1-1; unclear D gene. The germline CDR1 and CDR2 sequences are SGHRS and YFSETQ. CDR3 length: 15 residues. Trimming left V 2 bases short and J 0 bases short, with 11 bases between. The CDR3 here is CASSLNGGMNTEAFF. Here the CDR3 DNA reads TGCGCCAGCAGCTTAAATGGCGGGATGAACACTGAAGCTTTCTTT.

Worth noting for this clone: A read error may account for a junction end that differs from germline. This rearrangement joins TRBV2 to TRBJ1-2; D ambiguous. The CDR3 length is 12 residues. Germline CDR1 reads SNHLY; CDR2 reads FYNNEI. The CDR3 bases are TGTGCCAGCAGTTCCTTGGAGGCCGGACTAAACTTC. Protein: CASSSLEAGLNF.

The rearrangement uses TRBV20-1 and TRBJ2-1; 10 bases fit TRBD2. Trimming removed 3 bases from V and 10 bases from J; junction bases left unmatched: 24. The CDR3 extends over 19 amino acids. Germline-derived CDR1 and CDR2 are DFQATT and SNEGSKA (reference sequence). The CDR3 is CSASGRAGVSGGVVGEQFF. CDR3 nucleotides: TGCAGTGCTAGTGGACGAGCGGGAGTAAGCGGGGGGGTAGTTGGAGAGCAGTTCTTC.

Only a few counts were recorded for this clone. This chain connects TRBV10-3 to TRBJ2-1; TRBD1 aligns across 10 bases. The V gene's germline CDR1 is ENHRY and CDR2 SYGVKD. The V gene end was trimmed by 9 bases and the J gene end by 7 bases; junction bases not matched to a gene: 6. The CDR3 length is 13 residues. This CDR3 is CAITPGQGNEQFF. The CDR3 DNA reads TGTGCCATTACTCCGGGACAGGGGAATGAGCAGTTCTTC.

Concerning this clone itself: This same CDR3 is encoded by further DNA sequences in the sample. The DNA of the CDR3 is TGTGCCTGGAGGCGGGGGAACACTGAAGCTTTCTTT. Translated: CAWRRGNTEAFF. This chain links TRBV30 with TRBJ1-1; no firm D call. CDR3 size: 12 residues. CDR1 and CDR2 from the germline V gene are GTSNPN and SVGIG (reference sequence). Trimming cost V 3 bases and J 1 base, with 6 bases left between them.

The CDR3 here is CASSFRGNEQFF. Here the CDR3 DNA reads TGTGCCAGCAGCTTCCGGGGCAATGAGCAGTTCTTC. The V gene is TRBV3-1 (or the pseudogene TRBV3-2), the J gene TRBJ2-1; D perhaps matches TRBD2 (5 bases). CDR1 and CDR2 from the germline V gene are LGHDT and YNNKEL (reference sequence). The CDR3 totals 12 residues. Trimming left V 5 bases short and J 6 bases short, with 8 bases between.

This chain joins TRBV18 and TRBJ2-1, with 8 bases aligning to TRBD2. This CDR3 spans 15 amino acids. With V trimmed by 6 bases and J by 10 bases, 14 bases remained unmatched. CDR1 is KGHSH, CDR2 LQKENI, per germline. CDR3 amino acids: CASSLSSGRTNEQFF. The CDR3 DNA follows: TGTGCCAGCTCCCTCTCCAGCGGGAGAACAAACGAGCAGTTCTTC.

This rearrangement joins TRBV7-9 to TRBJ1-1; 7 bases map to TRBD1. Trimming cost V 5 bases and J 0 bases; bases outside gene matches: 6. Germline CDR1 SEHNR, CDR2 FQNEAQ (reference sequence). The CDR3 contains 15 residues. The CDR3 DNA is TGTGCCAGCAGCCATCGACAGGGAATGAACACTGAAGCTTTCTTT. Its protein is CASSHRQGMNTEAFF. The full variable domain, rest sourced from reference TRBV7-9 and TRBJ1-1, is DTGVSQNPRHKITKRGQNVTFRCDPISEHNRLYWYRQTLGQGPEFLTYFQNEAQLEKSRLLSDRFSAERPKGSFSTLEIQRTEQGDSAMYLCASSHRQGMNTEAFFGQGTRLTVV.

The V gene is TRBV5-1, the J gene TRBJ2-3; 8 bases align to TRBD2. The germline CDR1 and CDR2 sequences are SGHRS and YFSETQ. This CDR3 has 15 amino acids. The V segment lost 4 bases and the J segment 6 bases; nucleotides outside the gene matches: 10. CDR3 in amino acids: CASSRDPAGEDTQYF. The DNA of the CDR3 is TGCGCCAGCAGCCGGGACCCAGCGGGAGAGGATACGCAGTATTTT.

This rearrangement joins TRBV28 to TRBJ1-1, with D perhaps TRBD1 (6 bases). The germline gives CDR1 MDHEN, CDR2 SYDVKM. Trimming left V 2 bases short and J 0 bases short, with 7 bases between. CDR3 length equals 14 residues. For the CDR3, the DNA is TGTGCCAGCAGTTTACAGGGGATGAACACTGAAGCTTTCTTT. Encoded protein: CASSLQGMNTEAFF.

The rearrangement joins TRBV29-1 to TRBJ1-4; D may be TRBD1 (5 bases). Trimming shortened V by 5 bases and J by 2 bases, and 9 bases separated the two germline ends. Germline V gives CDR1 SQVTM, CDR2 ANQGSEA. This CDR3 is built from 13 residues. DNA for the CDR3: TGCAGCGTTTTGGCAGGGACTAATGAAAAACTGTTTTTT. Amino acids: CSVLAGTNEKLFF.

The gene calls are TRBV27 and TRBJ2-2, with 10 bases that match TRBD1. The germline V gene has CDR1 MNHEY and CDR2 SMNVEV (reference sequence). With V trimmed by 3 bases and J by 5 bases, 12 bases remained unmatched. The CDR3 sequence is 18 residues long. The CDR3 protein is CASSFSHTGTGVTGELFF. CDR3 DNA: TGTGCCAGCAGTTTTTCTCATACCGGGACAGGGGTTACCGGGGAGCTGTTTTTT.

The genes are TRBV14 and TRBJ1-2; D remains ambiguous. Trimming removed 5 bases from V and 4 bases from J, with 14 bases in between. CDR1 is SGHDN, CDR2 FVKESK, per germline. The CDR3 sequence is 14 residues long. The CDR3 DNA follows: TGTGCCAGCAGCTCGGGGAACGGCCTCTATGGCTACACCTTC. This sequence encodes CASSSGNGLYGYTF.

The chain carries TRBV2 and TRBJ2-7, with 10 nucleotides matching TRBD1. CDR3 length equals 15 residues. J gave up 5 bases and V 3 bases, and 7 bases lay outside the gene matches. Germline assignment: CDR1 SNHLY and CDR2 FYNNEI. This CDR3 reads CASSDLWTGGNEQYF. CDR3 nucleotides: TGTGCCAGCAGTGATCTGTGGACAGGGGGAAACGAGCAGTACTTC.

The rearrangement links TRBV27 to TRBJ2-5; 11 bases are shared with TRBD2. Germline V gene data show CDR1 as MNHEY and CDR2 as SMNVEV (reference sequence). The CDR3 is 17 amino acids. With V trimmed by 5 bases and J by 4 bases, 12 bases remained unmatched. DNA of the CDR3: TGTGCCAGCAGTCGGCTGGGGTTAGCGGGAGGGGGAGAGACCCAGTACTTC. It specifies CASSRLGLAGGGETQYF.

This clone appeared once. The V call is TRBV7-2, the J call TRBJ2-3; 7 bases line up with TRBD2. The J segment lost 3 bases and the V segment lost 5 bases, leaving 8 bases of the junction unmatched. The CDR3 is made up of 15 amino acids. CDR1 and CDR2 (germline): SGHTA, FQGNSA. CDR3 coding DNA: TGTGCCAGCAGCATAGGACCACTAGCGACAGATACGCAGTATTTT. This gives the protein CASSIGPLATDTQYF. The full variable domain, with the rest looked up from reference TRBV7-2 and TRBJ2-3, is GAGVSQSPSNKVTEKGKDVELRCDPISGHTALYWYRQSLGQGLEFLIYFQGNSAPDKSGLPSDRFSAERTGGSVSTLTIQRTQQEDSAVYLCASSIGPLATDTQYFGPGTRLTVL.

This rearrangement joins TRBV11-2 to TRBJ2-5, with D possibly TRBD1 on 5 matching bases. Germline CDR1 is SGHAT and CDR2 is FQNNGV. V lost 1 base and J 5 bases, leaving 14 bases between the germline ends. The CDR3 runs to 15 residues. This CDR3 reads CASSLAQGHGETQYF. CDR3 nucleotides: TGTGCCAGCAGCTTAGCGCAGGGCCACGGGGAGACCCAGTACTTC.

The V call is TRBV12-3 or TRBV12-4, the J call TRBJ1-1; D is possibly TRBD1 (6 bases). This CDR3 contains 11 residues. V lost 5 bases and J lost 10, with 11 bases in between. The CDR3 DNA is TGTGCCAGCAGTGCCGGGACACGAGCTTTCTTT. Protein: CASSAGTRAFF.

CDR3 region: CASSSADSPFDTDTQYF. The CDR3, as DNA: TGTGCCAGCAGCTCGGCTGACAGTCCCTTCGACACAGATACGCAGTATTTT. The chain has TRBV13 and TRBJ2-3; D possibly corresponds to TRBD1 (5 bases). CDR3 size: 17 residues. Trimming pared 4 bases from V and 2 bases from J, leaving 19 bases between. Germline V gene sequence: CDR1 PRHDT, CDR2 FYEKMQ (reference sequence).

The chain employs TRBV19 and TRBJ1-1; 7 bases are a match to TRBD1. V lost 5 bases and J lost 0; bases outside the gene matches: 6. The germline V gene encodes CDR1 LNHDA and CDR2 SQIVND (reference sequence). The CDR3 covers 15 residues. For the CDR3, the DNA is TGTGCCAGTAGTCCGCGGGACAGATTGAACACTGAAGCTTTCTTT. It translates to CASSPRDRLNTEAFF.

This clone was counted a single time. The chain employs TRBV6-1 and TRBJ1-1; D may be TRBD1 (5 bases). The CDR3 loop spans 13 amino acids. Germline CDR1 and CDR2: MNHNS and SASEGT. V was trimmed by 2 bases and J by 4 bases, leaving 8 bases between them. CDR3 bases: TGTGCCAGCAGTGAATGGGGGGGCACTGAAGCTTTCTTT. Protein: CASSEWGGTEAFF.

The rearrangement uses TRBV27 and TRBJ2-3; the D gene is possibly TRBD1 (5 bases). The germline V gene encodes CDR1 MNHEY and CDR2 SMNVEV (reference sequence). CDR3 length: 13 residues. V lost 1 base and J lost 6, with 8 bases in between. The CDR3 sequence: CASSLWAGDTQYF. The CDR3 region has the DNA TGTGCCAGCAGTTTATGGGCAGGGGATACGCAGTATTTT.

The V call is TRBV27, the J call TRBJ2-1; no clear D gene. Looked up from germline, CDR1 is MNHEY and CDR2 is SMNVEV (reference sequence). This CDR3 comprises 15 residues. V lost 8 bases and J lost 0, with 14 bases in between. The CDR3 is CASLTSMGSYNEQFF. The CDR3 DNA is TGTGCCAGCTTGACATCGATGGGCTCCTACAATGAGCAGTTCTTC.

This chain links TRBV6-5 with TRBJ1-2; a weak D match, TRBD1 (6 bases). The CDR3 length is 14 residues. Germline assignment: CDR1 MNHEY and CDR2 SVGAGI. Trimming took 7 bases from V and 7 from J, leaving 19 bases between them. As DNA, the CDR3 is TGTGCCAGCACAACCTCGGGGACAAATATTGGCTACACCTTC. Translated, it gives CASTTSGTNIGYTF.

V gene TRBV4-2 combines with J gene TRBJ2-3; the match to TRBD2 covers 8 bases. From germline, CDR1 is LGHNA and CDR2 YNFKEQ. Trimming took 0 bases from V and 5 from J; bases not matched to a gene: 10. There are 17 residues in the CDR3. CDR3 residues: CASSQETLAGLGDTQYF. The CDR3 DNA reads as TGTGCCAGCAGCCAAGAAACCCTAGCGGGTTTAGGAGATACGCAGTATTTT.

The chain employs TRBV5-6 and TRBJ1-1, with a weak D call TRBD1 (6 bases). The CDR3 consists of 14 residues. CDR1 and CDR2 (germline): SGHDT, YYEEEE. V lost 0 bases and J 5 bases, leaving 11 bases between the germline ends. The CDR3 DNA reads TGTGCCAGCAGCTTGGAGGGGGTACCTACTGAAGCTTTCTTT. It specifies CASSLEGVPTEAFF.